Listed below are T cell receptor beta chains from one sample, sequenced in a study of cytomegalovirus exposure and HLA in healthy donors. The assay was immunoSEQ multiplex PCR, and TCRdb's table has in-frame clones only and misses some. The repertoire holds more than 250,000 clones, with 70% to 90% as singletons. The sequenced sample consisted of PBMCs. Receptor source: a young woman in good health and CMV-seronegative. The CDR3 runs from the conserved cysteine through the conserved F or W. A D gene is named only where the DNA matches it firmly. Clone size is given for some rows only: seen once, a few or many times, or a class if the clone is expanded.

D	V	size	J	CDR3	DNA
.	TRBV5-1	.	TRBJ1-2	CASSLAAARGYGYTF	TGCGCCAGCAGCTTGGCGGCCGCTCGCGGCTATGGCTACACCTTC
.	TRBV6-1	.	TRBJ1-2	CASSDLPPGSQGYTF	TGTGCCAGCAGTGACCTCCCCCCGGGGTCGCAGGGCTACACCTTC
TRBD1	TRBV28	.	TRBJ1-5	CASSSHSTGDQPQHF	TGTGCCAGCAGTTCACATTCTACAGGGGATCAGCCCCAGCATTTT
.	TRBV2	.	TRBJ2-7	CASGTSEAYEQYF	TGTGCCAGCGGAACATCGGAGGCCTACGAGCAGTACTTC
TRBD1	TRBV27	.	TRBJ2-5	CASSFGTGGRETQYF	TGTGCCAGCAGTTTTGGGACAGGGGGCCGGGAGACCCAGTACTTC
.	TRBV6-5	.	TRBJ1-5	CASSYSFSSNQPQHF	TGTGCCAGCAGTTACTCGTTCAGTAGCAATCAGCCCCAGCATTTT
.	TRBV9	few	TRBJ1-1	CASSAEGGSEAFF	TGTGCCAGCAGCGCTGAGGGAGGGTCTGAAGCTTTCTTT
TRBD2	TRBV4-3	.	TRBJ2-1	CASSHGTSEYNEQFF	TGCGCCAGCAGCCATGGGACTAGCGAGTACAATGAGCAGTTCTTC
.	TRBV9	few	TRBJ1-2	CASTNRASNYGYTF	TGTGCCAGCACGAACAGGGCATCTAACTATGGCTACACCTTC
TRBD1	TRBV7-9	.	TRBJ2-4	CASSSPGIRGIQYF	TGTGCCAGCAGCTCCCCGGGTATCAGGGGGATTCAGTACTTC
.	TRBV5-6	.	TRBJ2-1	CASSLVRVSDNEQFF	TGTGCCAGCAGCTTGGTCAGGGTATCCGACAATGAGCAGTTCTTC
TRBD2	TRBV2	.	TRBJ2-3	CASSLAGLGTDTQYF	TGTGCCAGCAGTCTAGCGGGACTGGGCACAGATACGCAGTATTTT
TRBD1	TRBV6-5	.	TRBJ2-2	CASTEWRQGAGELFF	TGTGCCAGCACCGAATGGAGACAGGGCGCCGGGGAGCTGTTTTTT
TRBD1	TRBV27	once	TRBJ1-3	CASSPGQGSGNTIYF	TGTGCCAGCAGTCCGGGACAGGGATCTGGAAACACCATATATTTT
.	TRBV7-2	.	TRBJ2-5	CASSLEFRGKNQETQYF	TGTGCCAGCAGTTTAGAGTTCCGGGGAAAAAACCAAGAGACCCAGTACTTC
TRBD2	TRBV28	.	TRBJ2-3	CAATGTHPGLAGVLDTQYF	TGTGCCGCCACTGGGACGCACCCGGGACTAGCGGGAGTCCTAGATACGCAGTATTTT
.	TRBV19	.	TRBJ1-2	CASSIDPAGLSYGYTF	TGTGCCAGTAGTATAGATCCCGCGGGCTTGAGCTATGGCTACACCTTC
TRBD2	TRBV18	.	TRBJ2-7	CASSLQREFQGEQYF	TGTGCCAGCTCACTACAGCGGGAGTTTCAGGGAGAGCAGTACTTC
.	TRBV6-1	.	TRBJ2-3	CASRPLVESWDTQYF	TGTGCCAGCAGGCCCCTAGTTGAGTCCTGGGATACGCAGTATTTT
.	TRBV9	.	TRBJ2-3	CASSGSADTQYF	TGTGCCAGCAGCGGGAGTGCCGATACGCAGTATTTT
.	TRBV19	.	TRBJ2-7	CASSSSKGGALREQYF	TGTGCCAGTAGTTCCTCGAAAGGGGGGGCACTACGCGAGCAGTACTTC
.	TRBV7-2	once	TRBJ2-7	CASSFGWGNRESYEQYF	TGTGCCAGCAGCTTTGGCTGGGGAAACAGGGAGTCCTACGAGCAGTACTTC
.	TRBV19	.	TRBJ2-4	CASSITGVEDIQYF	TGTGCCAGTAGTATAACGGGAGTGGAGGACATTCAGTACTTC
.	TRBV6-5	.	TRBJ1-2	CASTDVWGDGYTF	TGTGCCAGCACCGACGTGTGGGGGGATGGCTACACCTTC
TRBD1	TRBV6-5	.	TRBJ1-3	CASRTTGGSGNTIYF	TGTGCCAGCAGGACCACAGGGGGCTCAGGAAACACCATATATTTT
.	TRBV19	.	TRBJ1-5	CASSTSRGQPQHF	TGTGCCAGTAGTACATCCAGGGGCCAGCCCCAGCATTTT
TRBD2	TRBV4-2	once	TRBJ2-2	CASSQDRWREGLRTGELFF	TGTGCCAGCAGCCAAGATAGGTGGCGGGAGGGCCTAAGGACCGGGGAGCTGTTTTTT
TRBD2	TRBV10-3	few	TRBJ2-7	CAIKGTSGLTYEQYF	TGTGCCATCAAAGGGACTAGCGGTCTCACCTACGAGCAGTACTTC
TRBD1	TRBV7-8	.	TRBJ1-5	CASSLRGGQQPQHF	TGTGCCAGCAGCTTACGAGGGGGACAGCAGCCCCAGCATTTT
.	TRBV18	.	TRBJ2-7	CASSPFSPGDFNGNEQYF	TGTGCCAGCTCACCCTTCTCACCGGGAGACTTTAATGGTAACGAGCAGTACTTC
TRBD1	TRBV18	few	TRBJ2-7	CASSRDRGREQYF	TGTGCCAGCTCCAGGGACAGGGGGCGCGAGCAGTACTTC
.	TRBV25-1	.	TRBJ1-5	CASRATGARNQPQHF	TGTGCCAGCAGAGCCACAGGAGCACGGAATCAGCCCCAGCATTTT
TRBD1	TRBV5-4	once	TRBJ1-3	CASSADRASGNTIYF	TGTGCCAGCAGCGCCGACAGGGCCTCTGGAAACACCATATATTTT
.	TRBV30	.	TRBJ1-1	CAWRLGAGEAFF	TGTGCCTGGAGACTTGGGGCCGGTGAAGCTTTCTTT
TRBD2	TRBV5-6	.	TRBJ2-1	CASSPSLAGAYNEQFF	TGTGCCAGCAGCCCCTCTCTAGCGGGCGCCTACAATGAGCAGTTCTTC
TRBD2	TRBV11-3	.	TRBJ2-1	CASSSGLAGREQFF	TGTGCCAGCAGCTCCGGACTAGCGGGACGGGAGCAGTTCTTC
.	TRBV18	once	TRBJ2-7	CASSPGVPGEQYF	TGTGCCAGCTCACCAGGCGTCCCGGGCGAGCAGTACTTC